This TCR beta chain derives from a study of Graves' ophthalmopathy and Graves' hyperthyroidism. Study-wide results and caveats: Blood also harbored most expanded thyroid clonotypes above 0.001 frequency.

This clonotype was detected many times. Its antigen is unknown. RNA transcripts provided the template for amplifying TCR beta CDR3 regions. First-round RT-PCR employed HTBI primers, with a second-round multiplex PCR after it. MiXCR was run by TCRdb on the multiplex PCR reads, yielding one entry per CDR3 protein. The sample consists of roughly 220,000 distinct CDR3 sequences, 40% to 50% of them appearing once. The CDR3 has 13 residues. V dropped 9 bases and J dropped 0 bases, with 8 bases sitting between them. Germline lookup yields CDR1 ENHRY and CDR2 SYGVKD. Those donors who had ophthalmopathy presented with moderate-to-severe activity, a CAS of ≥3, a NOSPECS of ≥4 and a duration under 3 months. Uncontrolled infections, pregnancy, lactation or other autoimmune diseases led to patient exclusion. Diagnosis relied on clinical symptoms, serum thyroxine, TRAb, thyroid ultrasound and orbital computed tomography.

The specimen was peripheral blood. The chain uses TRBV10-3 and TRBJ2-2; D perhaps matches TRBD1 (5 bases). The TCR sequence derives from an adult man with Graves' ophthalmopathy. CDR3 bases: TGTGCCATTCGGACAACGAACACCGGGGAGCTGTTTTTT. Amino acid sequence: CAIRTTNTGELFF.